A selection of T cell receptor beta chains follows, all from one sample in a study of blood T cell repertoires in COVID-19. The protocol was immunoSEQ multiplex PCR, while the TCRdb copy is restricted to in-frame clones and leaves out a portion. The sample contains some 46,000 clones, roughly 89% of which appear only once. Specimen: peripheral blood. The receptors were gathered from a man aged 55 to 70 with active COVID-19. Both conserved end residues are part of each CDR3. D genes are given only for firm matches. Size values are once, few and many counts, or a class for expanded clones, and some rows have none.

size,D,J,V,CDR3,DNA
-,-,TRBJ2-2,TRBV30,CAWSLQWGAGELFF,TGTGCCTGGAGTTTGCAGTGGGGGGCCGGGGAGCTGTTTTTT
-,-,TRBJ1-1,TRBV29-1,CSVGTRNTEAFF,TGCAGCGTTGGCACTAGAAACACTGAAGCTTTCTTT
-,-,TRBJ1-3,TRBV4-1,CASSQRGQDSGNTIYF,TGCGCCAGCAGCCAACGGGGACAAGACTCTGGAAACACCATATATTTT
-,-,TRBJ2-2,TRBV7-2,CASSLAAATGELFF,TGTGCCAGCAGCTTAGCGGCAGCGACCGGGGAGCTGTTTTTT
-,-,TRBJ2-3,TRBV9,CASSGGVSQGTDTQYF,TGTGCCAGCAGCGGGGGGGTTTCCCAGGGAACAGATACGCAGTATTTT
few,-,TRBJ1-1,TRBV9,CASSVNPSTEAFF,TGTGCCAGCAGCGTAAATCCCAGCACTGAAGCTTTCTTT
-,TRBD1,TRBJ1-5,TRBV28,CASRSGTANQPQHF,TGTGCCAGCAGATCCGGGACAGCTAATCAGCCCCAGCATTTT
-,TRBD1,TRBJ1-1,TRBV19,CASSIQGARTEAFF,TGTGCCAGCTCAATACAGGGGGCTAGGACTGAAGCTTTCTTT
few,-,TRBJ1-2,TRBV6-6,CASSSGGADYGYTF,TGTGCCAGCAGTTCGGGGGGCGCGGACTATGGCTACACCTTC
-,-,TRBJ1-3,TRBV30,CAWDRPSGNTIYF,TGTGCCTGGGACAGACCGTCTGGAAACACCATATATTTT
-,TRBD1,TRBJ1-1,TRBV7-2,CASRTGQGETEAFF,TGTGCCAGCAGAACCGGACAGGGGGAGACTGAAGCTTTCTTT
few,TRBD2,TRBJ2-1,TRBV3-1/TRBV3-2,CASSQGLADFYEQFF,TGTGCCAGCAGCCAAGGACTAGCGGACTTCTATGAGCAGTTCTTC
-,TRBD1,TRBJ1-3,TRBV9,CASSAGQGVRSWSGNTIYF,TGTGCCAGCAGCGCAGGACAGGGAGTTCGAAGTTGGTCTGGAAACACCATATATTTT
-,TRBD2,TRBJ2-2,TRBV4-2,CASSQDAGGTGELFF,TGTGCCAGCAGCCAAGATGCGGGAGGCACCGGGGAGCTGTTTTTT
once,-,TRBJ2-1,TRBV6-5,CASSSIGRGNEQFF,TGTGCCAGCAGCTCAATAGGTCGGGGCAATGAGCAGTTCTTC
-,TRBD2,TRBJ2-2,TRBV5-1,CASSLGLGTSTGTGELFF,TGCGCCAGCAGCTTGGGGCTCGGGACTAGTACGGGCACCGGGGAGCTGTTTTTT
-,-,TRBJ1-5,TRBV21-1,CASSKVGDRAGGNQPQHF,TGTGCCAGCAGCAAAGTGGGGGATAGGGCAGGGGGCAATCAGCCCCAGCATTTT
-,TRBD1,TRBJ1-1,TRBV7-2,CASSLGQYTEAFF,TGTGCCAGCAGCTTGGGACAGTACACTGAAGCTTTCTTT
-,TRBD1,TRBJ2-7,TRBV5-6,CASSLTGDEQYF,TGTGCCAGCAGCCTGACAGGGGACGAGCAGTACTTC
-,-,TRBJ1-1,TRBV3-1/TRBV3-2,CASSQGGYRTEAFF,TGTGCCAGCAGCCAAGGAGGGTATCGGACTGAAGCTTTCTTT
-,TRBD1,TRBJ2-2,TRBV4-1,CASSLDRGTGELFF,TGCGCCAGCAGTCTGGACAGGGGCACCGGGGAGCTGTTTTTT
-,-,TRBJ1-4,TRBV11-2,CASSLTRGGTNEKLFF,TGTGCCAGCAGCCTCACCCGGGGAGGAACTAATGAAAAACTGTTTTTT
-,TRBD1,TRBJ1-2,TRBV5-6,CASSSPDRGFGGYTF,TGTGCCAGCAGCTCGCCGGACAGGGGATTCGGGGGCTACACCTTC
-,-,TRBJ1-2,TRBV10-1,CASSEFAPIPPYRVRVYGYTF,TGCGCCAGCAGTGAGTTCGCTCCAATCCCACCGTACAGGGTAAGAGTCTATGGCTACACCTTC
-,TRBD1,TRBJ1-2,TRBV2,CASSELVGGDGYTF,TGTGCCAGCAGTGAATTGGTAGGGGGCGATGGCTACACCTTC
once,TRBD1,TRBJ2-5,TRBV7-3,CASSPGTGEGETQYF,TGTGCCAGCAGCCCCGGGACAGGGGAAGGAGAGACCCAGTACTTC
-,-,TRBJ1-1,TRBV5-1,CASSLNRGTNTEAFF,TGCGCCAGCAGCTTAAATCGGGGGACGAACACTGAAGCTTTCTTT
-,-,TRBJ1-5,TRBV19,CASTPDRSGQPQHF,TGTGCCAGTACCCCAGACAGGTCTGGGCAGCCCCAGCATTTT
-,TRBD1,TRBJ2-7,TRBV18,CASSPSPDRALDEQYF,TGTGCCAGCTCACCCAGCCCGGACAGGGCCCTCGACGAGCAGTACTTC
-,-,TRBJ2-5,TRBV12-3/TRBV12-4,CASSPGKETQYF,TGTGCCAGCAGCCCAGGGAAGGAGACCCAGTACTTC
-,-,TRBJ2-2,TRBV12-3/TRBV12-4,CASSSRTTGELFF,TGTGCCAGCAGCTCGAGGACAACCGGGGAGCTGTTTTTT
-,TRBD1,TRBJ1-5,TRBV27,CAPQRNRDREFPSSPQHF,TGTGCCCCCCAGAGAAATAGGGACAGGGAATTTCCCTCGAGCCCCCAGCATTTT
-,TRBD2,TRBJ2-3,TRBV11-3,CASSLGGRGSTDTQYF,TGTGCCAGCAGCTTAGGAGGGCGGGGGAGCACAGATACGCAGTATTTT
-,TRBD2,TRBJ2-1,TRBV30,CAWRTLAGGPSNEQFF,TGTGCCTGGAGGACACTAGCGGGAGGGCCCTCGAATGAGCAGTTCTTC
few,TRBD1,TRBJ2-2,TRBV19,CASLRDRNTGELFF,TGTGCCAGCCTCCGGGACAGGAACACCGGGGAGCTGTTTTTT
few,TRBD1,TRBJ1-3,TRBV28,CASSLQGRGNTIYF,TGTGCCAGCAGCCTACAGGGGAGGGGAAACACCATATATTTT
-,TRBD1,TRBJ1-6,TRBV27,CASSLNRGSGSPLHF,TGTGCCAGCAGTTTAAACAGGGGGTCGGGTTCACCCCTCCACTTT
-,-,TRBJ1-5,TRBV4-3,CASSQDLSGNQPQHF,TGCGCCAGCAGCCAAGATTTATCTGGCAATCAGCCCCAGCATTTT
once,-,TRBJ1-3,TRBV4-2,CASSPGGTSSGNTIYF,TGTGCCAGCAGCCCCGGAGGAACGTCCTCTGGAAACACCATATATTTT
-,TRBD2,TRBJ2-1,TRBV14,CASSQVVGTSGYNEQFF,TGTGCCAGCAGCCAAGTAGTGGGGACTAGCGGCTACAATGAGCAGTTCTTC
-,-,TRBJ1-1,TRBV5-4,CASSLAVGVATEAFF,TGTGCCAGCAGCTTGGCCGTAGGGGTCGCCACTGAAGCTTTCTTT
-,TRBD2,TRBJ2-7,TRBV6-5,CAIRGGAGSGYEQYF,TGTGCCATCCGGGGGGGGGCAGGGTCGGGCTACGAGCAGTACTTC
-,-,TRBJ2-2,TRBV9,CASSVATGTSAGELFF,TGTGCCAGCAGCGTAGCTACCGGGACATCGGCCGGGGAGCTGTTTTTT
-,TRBD1,TRBJ2-1,TRBV19,CASSHLPQGAQVIEQFF,TGTGCCAGTAGTCACCTACCCCAGGGGGCGCAGGTCATTGAGCAGTTCTTC
-,TRBD2,TRBJ2-1,TRBV6-5,CASIDLGGADEQFF,TGTGCCAGCATCGACCTCGGGGGGGCAGATGAGCAGTTCTTC
-,-,TRBJ1-1,TRBV4-1,CASSQASQGVLNTEAFF,TGCGCCAGCAGCCAGGCGTCACAGGGAGTATTGAACACTGAAGCTTTCTTT
-,-,TRBJ1-1,TRBV18,CASSTDRSTEAFF,TGTGCCAGCTCAACCGACAGGTCTACTGAAGCTTTCTTT
-,-,TRBJ2-3,TRBV4-1,CASSQVAGTTDTQYF,TGCGCCAGCAGCCAAGTGGCGGGGACCACAGATACGCAGTATTTT
-,TRBD2,TRBJ2-7,TRBV7-2,CASSLAVGGASEQYF,TGTGCCAGCAGCTTAGCCGTCGGGGGGGCTAGCGAGCAGTACTTC
-,TRBD2,TRBJ2-1,TRBV7-9,CASSYPTSGSPYEQFF,TGTGCCAGCAGCTACCCGACTAGCGGGAGTCCTTATGAGCAGTTCTTC
-,-,TRBJ2-3,TRBV30,CAWSVRGRDTQYF,TGTGCCTGGAGTGTACGGGGGAGGGATACGCAGTATTTT
-,TRBD1,TRBJ2-1,TRBV4-3,CASSQVGTGFNEQFF,TGCGCCAGCAGCCAAGTCGGGACAGGTTTTAATGAGCAGTTCTTC